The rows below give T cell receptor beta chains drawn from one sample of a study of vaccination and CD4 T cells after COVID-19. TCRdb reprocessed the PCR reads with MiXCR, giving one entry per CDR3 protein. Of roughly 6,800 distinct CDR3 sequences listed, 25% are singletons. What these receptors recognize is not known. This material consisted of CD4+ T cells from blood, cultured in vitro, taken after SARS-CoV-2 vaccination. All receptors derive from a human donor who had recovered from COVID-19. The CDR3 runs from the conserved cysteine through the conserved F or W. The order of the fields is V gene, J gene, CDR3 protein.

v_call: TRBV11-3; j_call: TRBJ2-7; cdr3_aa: CASSLDRPDRGHEQYF
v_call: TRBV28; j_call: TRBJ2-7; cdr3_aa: CASSLASGGSEQYF
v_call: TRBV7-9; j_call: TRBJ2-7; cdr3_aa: CASSTPRGTSKYEQYF
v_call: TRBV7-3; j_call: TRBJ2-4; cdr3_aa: CASRLPGAENIQYF
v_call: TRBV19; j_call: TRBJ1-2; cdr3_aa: CASSITGVSGGYTF
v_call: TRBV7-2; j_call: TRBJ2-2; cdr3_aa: CASSQSAVGGELFF
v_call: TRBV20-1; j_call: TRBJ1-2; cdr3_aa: CSPARRMLYGYTF
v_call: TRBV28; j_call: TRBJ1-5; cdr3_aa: CASRGTVDNRNQPQHF
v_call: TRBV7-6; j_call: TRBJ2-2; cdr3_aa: CARILLIGELFF
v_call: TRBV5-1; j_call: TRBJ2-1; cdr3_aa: CASSGGGWEGDEQFF
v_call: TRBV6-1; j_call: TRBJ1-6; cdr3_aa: CASSARDSVRSPLHF
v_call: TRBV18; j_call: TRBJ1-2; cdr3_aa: CASSPPQTVANYGYTF
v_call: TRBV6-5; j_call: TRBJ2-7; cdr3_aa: CASSYGAGKAYEQYF
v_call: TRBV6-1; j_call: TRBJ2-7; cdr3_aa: CASSTGTGYEQYF
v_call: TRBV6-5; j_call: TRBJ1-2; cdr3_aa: CASSYRGTGSGYTF
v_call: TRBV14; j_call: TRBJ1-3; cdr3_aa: CASSQQGGGNTIYF
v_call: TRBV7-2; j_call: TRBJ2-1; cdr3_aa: CASSRGTGGLSEQFF
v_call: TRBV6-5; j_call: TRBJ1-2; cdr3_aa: CASSSQGNGYTF
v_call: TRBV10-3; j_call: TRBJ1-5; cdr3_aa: CAITRDGYGYTFGSGKPQHF
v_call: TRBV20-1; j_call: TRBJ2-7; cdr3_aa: CSAIPPASGRKYEQYF
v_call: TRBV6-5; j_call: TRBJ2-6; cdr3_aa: CASSYRGEGSGANVLTF
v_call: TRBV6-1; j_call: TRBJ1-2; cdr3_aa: CASSLQGSGYTF
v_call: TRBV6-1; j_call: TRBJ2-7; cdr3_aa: CAGARVPYEQYF
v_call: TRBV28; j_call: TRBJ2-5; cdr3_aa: CASSFAGRVQETQYF
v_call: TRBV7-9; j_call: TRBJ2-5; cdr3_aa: CASSPLWEETQYF
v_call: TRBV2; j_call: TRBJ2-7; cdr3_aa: CATRAAGHYEQYF
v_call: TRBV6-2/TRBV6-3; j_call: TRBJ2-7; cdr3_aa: CASSETFYEQYF
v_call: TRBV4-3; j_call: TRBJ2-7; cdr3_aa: CASSQGQWSYEQYF
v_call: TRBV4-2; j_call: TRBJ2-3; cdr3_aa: CASSQGEADTQYF
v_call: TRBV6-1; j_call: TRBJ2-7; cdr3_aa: CASSPGTSGRARQYF
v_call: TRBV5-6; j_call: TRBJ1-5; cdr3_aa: CASSLGQLSSGNQPQHF
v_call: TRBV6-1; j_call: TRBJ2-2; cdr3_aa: CASREAGELFF
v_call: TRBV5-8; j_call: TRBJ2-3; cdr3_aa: CASSQAAGSGTDTQYF